These T cell receptor beta chains were read from a single sample in a study of shared clonotypes between healthy human individuals. Clones were sequenced by immunoSEQ multiplex PCR, and TCRdb holds only the in-frame ones, with some missing. The sample contains over a million clones, roughly 96% of which appear only once. Sequencing used naive CD4+ T cells sorted from blood. The source is a man aged 25 to 40 in good health. The CDR3 runs from the conserved cysteine through the conserved F or W. Fields, in order: CDR3 protein, V gene, CDR3 length, J gene.

CDR3: CASSPGTGRGVYYGYTF
V: TRBV27
length: 17
J: TRBJ1-2

CDR3: CAISESVAGSYNEQFF
V: TRBV10-3
length: 16
J: TRBJ2-1

CDR3: CASSSGRRNQPQHF
V: TRBV28
length: 14
J: TRBJ1-5

CDR3: CASSLVSASENEQFF
V: TRBV11-2
length: 15
J: TRBJ2-1

CDR3: CASSVGSPMNQPQHF
V: TRBV2
length: 15
J: TRBJ1-5

CDR3: CASSLEVWGPGANVLTF
V: TRBV5-6
length: 17
J: TRBJ2-6

CDR3: CASSRTGLGTGELFF
V: TRBV19
length: 15
J: TRBJ2-2

CDR3: CASSPRRLAGGPPYEQYF
V: TRBV18
length: 18
J: TRBJ2-7

CDR3: CASSETSGRRDTQYF
V: TRBV28
length: 15
J: TRBJ2-3

CDR3: CASSSTATTMYNEQFF
V: TRBV7-2
length: 16
J: TRBJ2-1

CDR3: CASTPRSGGFGNTIYF
V: TRBV11-2
length: 16
J: TRBJ1-3

CDR3: CASSSSGPLANVLTF
V: TRBV10-1
length: 15
J: TRBJ2-6

CDR3: CASSSGSGSRTPEQYF
V: TRBV6-6
length: 16
J: TRBJ2-7

CDR3: CASSHYSHQGRTGANVLTF
V: TRBV7-9
length: 19
J: TRBJ2-6

CDR3: CASINGGRLYEQYF
V: TRBV5-6
length: 14
J: TRBJ2-7

CDR3: CASIKDRGLTEAFF
V: TRBV10-2
length: 14
J: TRBJ1-1

CDR3: CASSPLPSSYEQYF
V: TRBV11-2
length: 14
J: TRBJ2-7

CDR3: CASSLGGQAGNTIYF
V: TRBV5-4
length: 15
J: TRBJ1-3

CDR3: CSATGASGYTF
V: TRBV20-1
length: 11
J: TRBJ1-2

CDR3: CASSLDRDNQPQHF
V: TRBV11-2
length: 14
J: TRBJ1-5

CDR3: CASSPSGIPGNEQFF
V: TRBV7-3
length: 15
J: TRBJ2-1

CDR3: CASSFKAGTGELFF
V: TRBV7-2
length: 14
J: TRBJ2-2

CDR3: CAWSRGGETQYF
V: TRBV30
length: 12
J: TRBJ2-5

CDR3: CASSWEGSNEQFF
V: TRBV5-4
length: 13
J: TRBJ2-1

CDR3: CASSVGKDNVLTF
V: TRBV6-1
length: 13
J: TRBJ2-6

CDR3: CASSQENTPEFLTF
V: TRBV4-3
length: 14
J: TRBJ2-6

CDR3: CASREQFF
V: TRBV25-1
length: 8
J: TRBJ2-1

CDR3: CASSPTDRDNGYTF
V: TRBV18
length: 14
J: TRBJ1-2

CDR3: CASRRQGTEQFF
V: TRBV2
length: 12
J: TRBJ2-1

CDR3: CASGRQGSYEQYF
V: TRBV7-9
length: 13
J: TRBJ2-7

CDR3: CASSLVAGGSGNTIYF
V: TRBV7-2
length: 16
J: TRBJ1-3

CDR3: CASSQVPGELFF
V: TRBV4-1
length: 12
J: TRBJ2-2

CDR3: CASSIVRIWGTEAFF
V: TRBV19
length: 15
J: TRBJ1-1

CDR3: CASSTPSGSGNEQFF
V: TRBV5-4
length: 15
J: TRBJ2-1

CDR3: CAGLAVKNTGELFF
V: TRBV2
length: 14
J: TRBJ2-2

CDR3: CARSSGVLYGYTF
V: TRBV5-3
length: 13
J: TRBJ1-2

CDR3: CASSKIAGGNYEQYF
V: TRBV2
length: 15
J: TRBJ2-7

CDR3: CASSQVKREGLLDTQYF
V: TRBV4-2
length: 17
J: TRBJ2-3

CDR3: CASSLAGGTPNEQFF
V: TRBV5-5
length: 15
J: TRBJ2-1

CDR3: CASSLIVASYEQYF
V: TRBV7-9
length: 14
J: TRBJ2-7

CDR3: CASSIGPGTRNEQFF
V: TRBV19
length: 15
J: TRBJ2-1

CDR3: CASSLEAGNGREQYF
V: TRBV7-2
length: 15
J: TRBJ2-7

CDR3: CASSLWGQSKQVEKLFF
V: TRBV5-1
length: 17
J: TRBJ1-4

CDR3: CASSSGVNTNEKLFF
V: TRBV7-8
length: 15
J: TRBJ1-4

CDR3: CASSVAVGTKNIQYF
V: TRBV7-8
length: 15
J: TRBJ2-4

CDR3: CASGALLGANVLTF
V: TRBV28
length: 14
J: TRBJ2-6

CDR3: CAHGGYNEQFF
V: TRBV6-5
length: 11
J: TRBJ2-1

CDR3: CASSPVDRNYNEQFF
V: TRBV18
length: 15
J: TRBJ2-1

CDR3: CASSPLVRQGYGYTF
V: TRBV18
length: 15
J: TRBJ1-2

CDR3: CASSPLGSTDTQYF
V: TRBV18
length: 14
J: TRBJ2-3

CDR3: CASSAAPNIDTQYF
V: TRBV6-1
length: 14
J: TRBJ2-3

CDR3: CASAQTAEETQYF
V: TRBV7-9
length: 13
J: TRBJ2-5